Listed below are T cell receptor beta chains from one sample, sequenced in a study of T cells in localized non-small cell lung cancer. The assay was immunoSEQ multiplex PCR, and TCRdb's table has in-frame clones only and misses some. Here the sample spans around 40,000 clones, around 83% being singletons. The sequenced sample was peripheral blood, obtained before any cancer treatment. These TCRs come from a woman aged 18 to 50 with stage III lung adenocarcinoma. The CDR3 runs from the conserved cysteine through the conserved F or W. The D gene is left open where the match is weak. Not all rows give a size; the values are once, few, many and, for expanded clones, a class.

len,j_gene,v_gene,abundance,d_gene,CDR3nt,CDR3aa
14,TRBJ2-7,TRBV2,NA,NA,TGTGCCAGCAGTGGAGGACCCCCCACCTACGAGCAGTACTTC,CASSGGPPTYEQYF
15,TRBJ2-3,TRBV5-1,NA,NA,TGCGCCAGCAGCTTTAGTGAGGGCAGGGCAGATACGCAGTATTTT,CASSFSEGRADTQYF
11,TRBJ1-1,TRBV6-6,NA,NA,TGTGCCAGCAGTAAAGAAGGAGAAGCTTTCTTT,CASSKEGEAFF
15,TRBJ1-1,TRBV18,NA,TRBD1,TGTGCCAGCTCACGCCAGGGGGCCGGGAACACTGAAGCTTTCTTT,CASSRQGAGNTEAFF
14,TRBJ1-3,TRBV19,NA,NA,TGTGCCAGTAGTACCGGAGCCTCTGGAAACACCATATATTTT,CASSTGASGNTIYF
14,TRBJ1-2,TRBV5-1,NA,TRBD1,TGCGCCAGCAGCTTGGCCCGGACAGGGGGCGGCTACACCTTC,CASSLARTGGGYTF
15,TRBJ1-2,TRBV7-6,few,NA,TGTGCCAGCAGCTTAACGGCCGTGGCCGACTATGGCTACACCTTC,CASSLTAVADYGYTF
14,TRBJ1-5,TRBV7-8,NA,NA,TGTGCCAGCAGCAAAGGGACTGACAATCAGCCCCAGCATTTT,CASSKGTDNQPQHF
13,TRBJ1-2,TRBV2,few,TRBD1,TGTGCCAGCAGAGACAACAGGGGGTATGGCTACACCTTC,CASRDNRGYGYTF
16,TRBJ1-3,TRBV5-1,NA,TRBD1,TGCGCCAGCAGCTTAACAGGGGTAGTACGTGGAAACACCATATATTTT,CASSLTGVVRGNTIYF
14,TRBJ2-3,TRBV9,NA,NA,TGTGCCAGCAGCGTAGTACGGGACACAGATACGCAGTATTTT,CASSVVRDTDTQYF
13,TRBJ2-5,TRBV14,NA,NA,TGTGCCAGCGGCCTCAGGGGGGCGAAGACCCAGTACTTC,CASGLRGAKTQYF
15,TRBJ2-1,TRBV15,NA,NA,TGTGCCACCAGCAGTTCCGGGCTTATTCGCGGGGAGCAGTTCTTC,CATSSSGLIRGEQFF
14,TRBJ1-3,TRBV2,NA,NA,TGTGCCAGCAGTGACCGAAACTCTGGAAACACCATATATTTT,CASSDRNSGNTIYF
15,TRBJ2-4,TRBV19,NA,TRBD1,TGTGCCAGTAGTCAACCAGGGGGCACCAAAAACATTCAGTACTTC,CASSQPGGTKNIQYF
13,TRBJ2-7,TRBV7-8,NA,NA,TGTGCCAGCAGCTTAGTTGAGTCCTACGAGCAGTACTTC,CASSLVESYEQYF
16,TRBJ1-6,TRBV9,NA,NA,TGTGCCAGCAGCGTAGCCCAAAGGGCCGCAAATTCACCCCTCCACTTT,CASSVAQRAANSPLHF
14,TRBJ1-5,TRBV19,NA,TRBD1,TGTGCCACCGGGACAGGCGATAGCAATCAGCCCCAGCATTTT,CATGTGDSNQPQHF
13,TRBJ1-1,TRBV6-1,NA,NA,TGTGCCAGCAGTGAATCAGGGCTCCCTGAAGCTTTCTTT,CASSESGLPEAFF
14,TRBJ1-1,TRBV16,NA,NA,TGTGCCAGCAGCTCCAATATGAAGAACACTGAAGCTTTCTTT,CASSSNMKNTEAFF
14,TRBJ1-6,TRBV2,NA,NA,TGTGCCAGCAGCCCCTTTGGTCCGGATTCACCCCTCCACTTT,CASSPFGPDSPLHF
14,TRBJ2-5,TRBV29-1,NA,NA,TGCAGCGTTGGAAAGGGCGGGGACTCAGAGACCCAGTACTTC,CSVGKGGDSETQYF
14,TRBJ2-1,TRBV19,NA,NA,TGTGCCAGTAGTATTAGAACAGGAGACAATGAGCAGTTCTTC,CASSIRTGDNEQFF
16,TRBJ2-2,TRBV5-1,NA,NA,TGCGCCAGCAGCTTGCGGCAGTCGAGGGGCACCGGGGAGCTGTTTTTT,CASSLRQSRGTGELFF
15,TRBJ1-4,TRBV10-3,NA,NA,TGTGCCACCGGGGACAATATCCGGACGCGGGAAAAACTGTTTTTT,CATGDNIRTREKLFF
15,TRBJ1-5,TRBV4-2,NA,NA,TGTGCCAGCAGCCAAGATGGCCAGGTCAATCAGCCCCAGCATTTT,CASSQDGQVNQPQHF
12,TRBJ2-7,TRBV29-1,once,NA,TGCAGCGTTGGAGAGAGGGGCCACGAGCAGTACTTC,CSVGERGHEQYF
16,TRBJ2-5,TRBV9,NA,TRBD2,TGTGCCAGCAGCGTAGCTAGCGGGGGGAACCAAGAGACCCAGTACTTC,CASSVASGGNQETQYF
15,TRBJ2-1,TRBV6-1,once,TRBD1,TGTGCCAGCAGCGCTCGAGGGGGCCCGTACAATGAGCAGTTCTTC,CASSARGGPYNEQFF
14,TRBJ2-5,TRBV5-8,NA,NA,TGTGCCAGCAGCCCTGGGACGACGCGAGAGACCCAGTACTTC,CASSPGTTRETQYF
16,TRBJ2-6,TRBV5-1,NA,TRBD1,TGCGCCAGCAGCCCCGACAGGGGTGCGGGGGCCAACGTCCTGACTTTC,CASSPDRGAGANVLTF
14,TRBJ1-4,TRBV6-6,NA,TRBD1,TGTGCCAGCAGCCCCGACAGGGTAGCTGAAAAACTGTTTTTT,CASSPDRVAEKLFF
16,TRBJ2-2,TRBV18,NA,NA,TGTGCCAGCTCACCACCGTCCGGGGCGAACACCGGGGAGCTGTTTTTT,CASSPPSGANTGELFF
15,TRBJ2-3,TRBV29-1,NA,NA,TGCAGCGTCCCCAGTGGAGCCGTGGGATTTAATACGCAGTATTTT,CSVPSGAVGFNTQYF
16,TRBJ2-1,TRBV11-3,NA,TRBD1,TGTGCCAGCAGCTTAGGGGGGACAGGGGTTTGGGATGAGCAGTTCTTC,CASSLGGTGVWDEQFF
16,TRBJ2-1,TRBV7-9,NA,NA,TGTGCCAGCAGCGGCCGGGACCCGAGCTCCTACAATGAGCAGTTCTTC,CASSGRDPSSYNEQFF
15,TRBJ2-2,TRBV18,few,NA,TGTGCCAGCTCACCCGGGGCGGCCAACACCGGGGAGCTGTTTTTT,CASSPGAANTGELFF
15,TRBJ2-3,TRBV9,NA,NA,TGTGCCAGCAGCCCCGACCCGGGTAGGATGTATACGCAGTATTTT,CASSPDPGRMYTQYF
15,TRBJ2-5,TRBV11-3,NA,TRBD2,TGTGCCAGCAGCGGGTCGGGGGGTGGAATAGAGACCCAGTACTTC,CASSGSGGGIETQYF
11,TRBJ1-1,TRBV29-1,NA,NA,TGCAGCGCCCGGTGGATCACTGAAGCTTTCTTT,CSARWITEAFF